This section outlines one T cell receptor (beta chain) sequence together with its context. The V end was cut by 5 bases, the J end by 4 bases, with 12 bases between. Germline V gene sequence: CDR1 MNHEY, CDR2 SMNVEV (reference sequence). This CDR3 contains 14 residues. The data belong to a study of blood T cells in healthy people across ages. With a J-beta primer mix and a sample-barcoded 5' primer, a second PCR ran 7 to 11 cycles. Via MiXCR, TCRdb re-called the 5' RACE reads, giving one row per CDR3 protein. Among about 760,000 distinct CDR3 sequences listed, approximately 25% were seen once. These data also featured in a second study, about T cells of mothers and their children.

The clonotype originates from a boy between 5 and 17 years old in good health. The chain employs TRBV27 and TRBJ2-1, with D possibly being TRBD1 (5 bases). The sample consisted of blood. Here the CDR3 reads CASSTAGWYNEQFF. DNA of the CDR3: TGTGCCAGCAGTACGGCAGGGTGGTACAATGAGCAGTTCTTC.